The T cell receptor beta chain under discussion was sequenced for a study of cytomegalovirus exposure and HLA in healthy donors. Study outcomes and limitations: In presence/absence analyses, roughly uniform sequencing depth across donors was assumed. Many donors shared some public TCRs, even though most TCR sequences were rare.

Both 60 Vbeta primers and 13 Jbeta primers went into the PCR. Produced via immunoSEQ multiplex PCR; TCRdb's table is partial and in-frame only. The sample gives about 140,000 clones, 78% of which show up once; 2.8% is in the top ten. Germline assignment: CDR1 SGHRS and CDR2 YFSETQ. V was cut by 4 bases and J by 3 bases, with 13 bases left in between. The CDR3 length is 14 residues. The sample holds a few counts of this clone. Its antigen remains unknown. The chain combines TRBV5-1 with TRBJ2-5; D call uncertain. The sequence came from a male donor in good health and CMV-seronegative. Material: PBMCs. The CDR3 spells CASSPQSAEETQYF. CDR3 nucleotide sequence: TGCGCCAGCAGCCCCCAGAGTGCGGAAGAGACCCAGTACTTC.